What follows is one T cell receptor (beta chain) and its context. The entry originates in a study of T cells in Graves' hyperthyroidism and ophthalmopathy. Germline lookup yields CDR1 SNHLY and CDR2 FYNNEI. This CDR3 region has 12 residues. The V and J ends lost 8 bases and 2 bases respectively, with 9 bases between them. TCR beta CDR3 sequences were amplified from RNA transcripts. First-round RT-PCR with HTBI primers amplified the TCR CDR3 region. Each CDR3 protein gets one entry after TCRdb re-called the multiplex PCR reads with MiXCR. Among 300,000 to 350,000 distinct CDR3 sequences, around a sixth were seen once, and the ten largest hold around 15%.

V usage is TRBV2 and J usage is TRBJ2-5; TRBD1 might be the D (6 bases). The TCR originated in a middle-aged woman with Graves' ophthalmopathy. Sequencing was performed on blood. DNA of the CDR3: TGTGCCAGCGGGGGCAGACAAGAGACCCAGTACTTC. It is translated as CASGGRQETQYF.